Shown below are 6 T cell receptor beta chains from a single sample sequenced in a study of T cell repertoires in cytomegalovirus infection. MiXCR, applied by TCRdb to the reads, yields one record per CDR3 protein. The sample carries about 600,000 distinct CDR3 sequences, roughly 24% recorded once. Specimen: CD8+ T cells from PBMCs. Source of these receptors: a human donor in good health (CMV status not recorded). Some clones in this sample may be carry-over from other donors' samples.

The chain combines TRBV28 with TRBJ2-2; 7 bases fit TRBD1. This CDR3 region has 14 residues. Per germline, CDR1 MDHEN and CDR2 SYDVKM. J was trimmed by 5 bases and V by 7 bases; bases with no gene match: 7. In nucleotides, the CDR3 is TGTGCCAGCACCTCGACAGGGATTACCGGGGAGCTGTTTTTT. Encoded protein: CASTSTGITGELFF.

V gene TRBV7-4 combines with J gene TRBJ2-7, with a possible D match to TRBD2 (5 bases). Per germline, CDR1 SGHVT and CDR2 SQSDAQ. The CDR3 has 14 amino acids. V was cut by 5 bases and J by 0 bases, with 11 bases left in between. The CDR3 nucleotides are TGTGCCAGCAGCCTACCTCGGGGCTCCTACGAGCAGTACGTC. It encodes CASSLPRGSYEQYV.

Notes on this clonotype: A much larger clone lies one base from this, so it may be a read error. The chain joins TRBV29-1 to TRBJ2-2; D possibly corresponds to TRBD2 (5 bases). The germline V gene has CDR1 SQVTM and CDR2 ANQGSEA. This CDR3 region has 14 residues. CDR3 DNA: TGCAGCGTTGATCTTGATGCGAACACCGGGGAGATGTTTTTT. Its translation is CSVDLDANTGEMFF.

In the case of this clonotype: This may be a read error: a much more frequent sequence differs by one nucleotide. The CDR3 coding sequence is TGTGTCAGCAGCTTGACAGGGGCTGACTATGGCTACACCTTC. Translated, it gives CVSSLTGADYGYTF. This rearrangement joins TRBV7-8 to TRBJ1-2, with 8 nucleotides matching TRBD1. The germline gives CDR1 SGHVS, CDR2 FQNEAQ. CDR3 length equals 14 residues.

Regarding this clonotype: This may be a read error, as it is one base from a much larger clone. V and J are TRBV12-3 or TRBV12-4 and TRBJ1-1; D might be TRBD1 (6 bases). This CDR3 has 12 amino acids. The CDR3 nucleotides are TGTGTCAGCAGTCCCGGGGGGCGTGAAGCTTTCTTT. It yields the protein CVSSPGGREAFF.

This clonotype showed up just a few times. V gene TRBV28 combines with J gene TRBJ2-2; 7 bases line up with TRBD1. The CDR3 runs 17 residues. Trimming cost V 5 bases and J 6 bases; bases outside gene matches: 15. Germline CDR1 is MDHEN and CDR2 is SYDVKM. This chain's CDR3 is CASSPLPTGPVAGELFF. Written as DNA, the CDR3 is TGTGCCAGCAGTCCGCTACCGACAGGGCCTGTCGCCGGGGAGCTGTTTTTT.